Presented here are 15 T cell receptor beta chains from one specimen sequenced in a study of breast tumors, draining lymph nodes, adjacent tissues (dated by TCRdb to between 2015 and 2016). The library came from multiplex PCR. The sequencer was an Illumina HiSeq 2000. TCRdb cleaned the public reads at Q25 with fastp, built clones with MiXCR and kept in-frame beta chains. Under each unique CDR3 protein, matching rows form one entry showing the most common genes and DNA. The sample includes approximately 90,000 distinct CDR3 sequences, with more than 25% observed a single time. The ten largest clonotypes hold roughly 7.3% of the sample. Lymph node samples came from the axillary draining lymph nodes of breast cancer patients. The material sequenced was axillary lymph node tissue. These receptor sequences come from a female donor with breast cancer. Some clones in this sample may be carry-over from other donors' samples.

This clonotype was seen at least ten times. The chain's CDR3 is CASSQTAGGLIEQYF. The CDR3 DNA reads TGCGCCAGCAGCCAGACGGCAGGGGGCTTGATCGAGCAGTACTTC. The chain couples TRBV4-1 to TRBJ2-7, with TRBD1 identical over 8 bases. CDR1 is MGHRA, CDR2 YSYEKL, per germline. The CDR3 is 15 amino acids. Trimming cost V 3 bases and J 6 bases; bases outside gene matches: 10.

This clonotype was seen a few times. This chain uses TRBV28 with TRBJ2-1; no definite D call. The ends were cut back, 5 bases at V and 7 bases at J, with 15 bases in the middle. The V gene's germline CDR1 is MDHEN and CDR2 SYDVKM. This CDR3 is built from 14 residues. The DNA of the CDR3 is TGTGCCAGCAGTCCCACTCATCCAAGGAATGAGCAGTTCTTC. Its translation: CASSPTHPRNEQFF.

For this clonotype: A much larger clone lies one base from this, so it may be a read error. The gene calls are TRBV20-1 and TRBJ2-1; D remains unclear. The CDR3 consists of 11 residues. Germline-derived CDR1 and CDR2 are DFQATT and SNEGSKA (reference sequence). DNA for the CDR3: TGCAGTGGTGACGATTACAATGAGCAGTCCTTC. Amino acid sequence: CSGDDYNEQSF.

This clonotype was observed at least ten times. V is TRBV6-1 and J is TRBJ2-7; 8 bases agree with TRBD2. The V gene end was trimmed by 2 bases and the J gene end by 1 base; junction bases not matched to a gene: 4. This CDR3 contains 15 residues. Germline CDR1 reads MNHNS; CDR2 reads SASEGT. The CDR3: CASSEPGTSSYEQYF. The CDR3 region has the DNA TGTGCCAGCAGTGAACCCGGGACTAGTTCCTACGAGCAGTACTTC.

This clonotype turned up a few times. V is TRBV19 and J is TRBJ1-1, with D hard to call. In germline, CDR1 is LNHDA, CDR2 SQIVND (reference sequence). The CDR3 is 14 amino acids. The V end lost 2 bases, the J end lost 1 base, and 8 bases lay between the germline ends. CDR3 sequence: CASSITMGNTEAFF. CDR3 nucleotide sequence: TGTGCCAGTAGTATAACTATGGGGAACACTGAAGCTTTCTTT.

This clonotype was recorded many times. The J gene is TRBJ1-4, the V gene TRBV28; TRBD1 is a possible D gene (6 bases). Trimming removed 1 base from V and 4 bases from J, with 7 bases in between. Germline-derived CDR1 and CDR2 are MDHEN and SYDVKM. This CDR3 is built from 14 residues. In DNA, the CDR3 is TGTGCCAGCAGTTTATTCAGGGGTAATGAAAAACTGTTTTTT. Amino acid sequence: CASSLFRGNEKLFF. The full variable domain, its missing parts supplied by reference TRBV28 and TRBJ1-4, is DVKVTQSSRYLVKRTGEKVFLECVQDMDHENMFWYRQDPGLGLRLIYFSYDVKMKEKGDIPEGYSVSREKKERFSLILESASTNQTSMYLCASSLFRGNEKLFFGSGTQLSVL.

About this clonotype: Mismatch with germline at one junction end may stem from a read error. V is TRBV5-1 and J is TRBJ2-2; 7 bases are a match to TRBD1. The length of the CDR3 is 13 residues. Germline V gives CDR1 SGHRS, CDR2 YFSETQ. CDR3: CASRYRDSGELFF. CDR3 nucleotide sequence: TGTGCCAGCAGATACCGGGACAGCGGGGAGCTGTTTTTT.

This clonotype was detected ten times or more. V and J are TRBV5-1 and TRBJ1-5; TRBD1 might be the D (6 bases). V lost 0 bases and J lost 0, with 10 bases in between. This CDR3 comprises 16 residues. From germline, CDR1 is SGHRS and CDR2 YFSETQ. The CDR3 loop is CASSLGGHNSNQPQHF. The CDR3 bases are TGCGCCAGCAGCTTGGGGGGACACAATAGCAATCAGCCCCAGCATTTT.

This rearrangement joins TRBV7-9 to TRBJ1-5; D remains unclear. The ends were cut back, 0 bases at V and 0 bases at J, with 15 bases in the middle. From germline, CDR1 is SEHNR and CDR2 FQNEAQ (reference sequence). The CDR3 contains 18 residues. The CDR3 DNA is TGTGCCAGCAGCTTAGCGAGGAGGGTTCCTTATAGCAATCAGCCCCAGCATTTT. As protein: CASSLARRVPYSNQPQHF.

CDR3: CASTMGQGARANYGYTF. CDR3 nucleotide sequence: TGTGCCAGCACCATGGGACAGGGGGCTCGAGCTAACTATGGCTACACCTTC. J is TRBJ1-2 and V is TRBV6-1; 12 bases are shared with TRBD1. CDR1 is MNHNS, CDR2 SASEGT, per germline. J gave up 0 bases and V 7 bases, and 9 bases lay outside the gene matches. This CDR3 comprises 17 residues.

Worth noting for this clonotype: The junction departs from germline at one end; a sequencing error may be responsible. The V and J genes are TRBV12-3 or TRBV12-4 and TRBJ2-6; the D call may be TRBD1 or TRBD2 (7 bases each). This CDR3 is built from 19 residues. The DNA for the CDR3 is TGTGCCAGCAGTTCCGTCCGTGGGGGAGGGGGCTCTGGGGCCAACGTCCCGACTTTC. Protein product: CASSSVRGGGGSGANVPTF.

This clonotype was seen many times. J is TRBJ2-3 and V is TRBV9; 9 bases fit TRBD2. Germline trimming cut 4 bases from V and 5 bases from J; bases unmatched to any gene: 14. The germline V gene encodes CDR1 SGDLS and CDR2 YYNGEE. This CDR3 has 17 residues. CDR3 bases: TGTGCCAGCAGCCCCCCCAAAGGCGGGAGGGCCGGAGATACGCAGTATTTT. Translating it yields CASSPPKGGRAGDTQYF.

This clonotype has ten or more counts. This chain uses TRBV9 with TRBJ2-1; tentatively, D is TRBD1 (5 bases). The CDR3 covers 14 residues. Between the trimmed V and J ends, which lost 5 bases and 4 bases, there was a span of 13 bases. Germline V lookup: CDR1 SGDLS, CDR2 YYNGEE. The CDR3 DNA sequence: TGTGCCAGCAGTGACAGTCCGGGTTACAATGAGCAGTTCTTC. Translated: CASSDSPGYNEQFF.

Concerning this clonotype itself: The junction and the germline gene differ at one end; a read error may be behind it. CDR3 sequence: CAGSLQGSDSEKLFF. Here the CDR3 DNA reads TGCGCCGGCAGCTTACAGGGGAGCGATAGTGAAAAACTGTTTTTT. The J gene is TRBJ1-4, the V gene TRBV5-1; 7 nucleotides align to TRBD1. This CDR3 has 15 residues. Germline CDR1 SGHRS, CDR2 YFSETQ.

This clonotype has more than one count but fewer than ten. The chain joins TRBV2 to TRBJ1-1; D might be TRBD1 (5 bases). CDR3 length: 16 residues. Germline V CDR1 and CDR2: SNHLY, FYNNEI. V was cut by 4 bases and J by 3 bases, with 18 bases left in between. The CDR3 DNA sequence: TGTGCCAGCAGTGTGACAGTGACTCGGCACGACACTGAAGCTTTCTTT. It specifies CASSVTVTRHDTEAFF.